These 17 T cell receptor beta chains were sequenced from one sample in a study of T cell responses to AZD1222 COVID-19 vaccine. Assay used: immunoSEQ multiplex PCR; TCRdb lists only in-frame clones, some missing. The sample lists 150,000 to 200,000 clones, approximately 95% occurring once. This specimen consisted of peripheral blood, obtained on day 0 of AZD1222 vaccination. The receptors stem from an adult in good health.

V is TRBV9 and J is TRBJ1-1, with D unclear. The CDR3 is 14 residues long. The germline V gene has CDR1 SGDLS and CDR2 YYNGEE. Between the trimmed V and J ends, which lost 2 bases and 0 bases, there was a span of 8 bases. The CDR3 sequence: CASSVLGVNTEAFF. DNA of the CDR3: TGTGCCAGCAGCGTCTTGGGCGTGAACACTGAAGCTTTCTTT. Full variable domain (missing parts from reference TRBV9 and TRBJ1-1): DSGVTQTPKHLITATGQRVTLRCSPRSGDLSVYWYQQSLDQGLQFLIQYYNGEERAKGNILERFSAQQFPDLHSELNLSSLELGDSALYFCASSVLGVNTEAFFGQGTRLTVV.

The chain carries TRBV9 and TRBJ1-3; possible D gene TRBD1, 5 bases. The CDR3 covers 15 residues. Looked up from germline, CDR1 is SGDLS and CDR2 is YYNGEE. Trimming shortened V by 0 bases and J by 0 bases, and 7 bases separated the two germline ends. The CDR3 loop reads CASSVGDVSGNTIYF. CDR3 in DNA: TGTGCCAGCAGCGTAGGGGACGTCTCTGGAAACACCATATATTTT. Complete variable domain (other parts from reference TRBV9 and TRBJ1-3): DSGVTQTPKHLITATGQRVTLRCSPRSGDLSVYWYQQSLDQGLQFLIQYYNGEERAKGNILERFSAQQFPDLHSELNLSSLELGDSALYFCASSVGDVSGNTIYFGEGSWLTVV.

The CDR3 loop is CASSESIIRQRGPTDTQYF. In nucleotides, the CDR3 is TGCGCCAGCAGTGAGTCGATTATAAGGCAGAGGGGGCCTACAGATACGCAGTATTTT. This rearrangement joins TRBV10-2 to TRBJ2-3; 7 nucleotides line up with TRBD1. Germline V CDR1 and CDR2: WSHSY, SAAADI. V gave up 0 bases and J gave up 3 bases; unmatched junction bases: 15. The CDR3 covers 19 residues.

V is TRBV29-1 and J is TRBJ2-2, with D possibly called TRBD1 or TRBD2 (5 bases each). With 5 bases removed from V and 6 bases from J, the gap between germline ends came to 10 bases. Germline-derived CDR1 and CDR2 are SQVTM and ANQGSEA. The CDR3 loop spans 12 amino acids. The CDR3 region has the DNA TGCAGCGTTTCAGGGAGTGCCGGGGAGCTGTTTTTT. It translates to CSVSGSAGELFF.

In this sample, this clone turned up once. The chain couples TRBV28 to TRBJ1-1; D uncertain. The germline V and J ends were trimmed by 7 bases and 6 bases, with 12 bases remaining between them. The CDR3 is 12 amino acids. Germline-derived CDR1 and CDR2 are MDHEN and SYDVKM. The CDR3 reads CASTAGGSEAFF. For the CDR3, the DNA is TGTGCCAGCACGGCCGGAGGCTCTGAAGCTTTCTTT. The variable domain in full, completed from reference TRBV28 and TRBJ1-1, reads DVKVTQSSRYLVKRTGEKVFLECVQDMDHENMFWYRQDPGLGLRLIYFSYDVKMKEKGDIPEGYSVSREKKERFSLILESASTNQTSMYLCASTAGGSEAFFGQGTRLTVV.

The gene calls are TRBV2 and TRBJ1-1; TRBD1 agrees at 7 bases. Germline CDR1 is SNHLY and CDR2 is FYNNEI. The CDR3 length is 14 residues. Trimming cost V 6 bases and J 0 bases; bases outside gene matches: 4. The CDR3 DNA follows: TGTGCCAGCAGAAGGGACAGCTTGAACACTGAAGCTTTCTTT. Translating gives CASRRDSLNTEAFF.

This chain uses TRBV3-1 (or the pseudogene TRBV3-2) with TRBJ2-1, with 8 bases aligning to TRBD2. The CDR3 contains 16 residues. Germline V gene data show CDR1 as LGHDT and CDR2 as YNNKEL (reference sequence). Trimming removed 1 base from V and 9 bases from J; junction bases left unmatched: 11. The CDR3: CASSQGGTRGASEQFF. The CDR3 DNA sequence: TGTGCCAGCAGCCAAGGAGGGACTAGGGGCGCGAGTGAGCAGTTCTTC.

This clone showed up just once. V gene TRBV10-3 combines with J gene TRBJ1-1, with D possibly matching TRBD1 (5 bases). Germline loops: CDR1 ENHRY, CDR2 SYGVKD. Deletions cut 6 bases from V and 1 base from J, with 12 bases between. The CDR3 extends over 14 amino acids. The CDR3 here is CAIRPAGGNTEAFF. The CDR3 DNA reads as TGTGCCATCAGGCCCGCTGGGGGGAACACTGAAGCTTTCTTT.

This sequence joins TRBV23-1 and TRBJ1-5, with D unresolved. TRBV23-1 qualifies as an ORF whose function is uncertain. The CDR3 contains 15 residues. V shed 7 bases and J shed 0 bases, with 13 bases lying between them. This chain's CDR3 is CASILGRISNQPQHF. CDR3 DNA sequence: TGCGCCAGCATCTTGGGCAGGATTAGCAATCAGCCCCAGCATTTT.

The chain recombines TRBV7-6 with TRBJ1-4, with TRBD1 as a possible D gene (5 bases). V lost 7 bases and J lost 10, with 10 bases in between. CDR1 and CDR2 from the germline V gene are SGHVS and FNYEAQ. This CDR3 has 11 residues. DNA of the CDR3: TGTGCCAGCATGGGGCTCACAAAACTGTTTTTT. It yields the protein CASMGLTKLFF.

The CDR3 loop is CASRNRAGGTDTQYF. CDR3 bases: TGCGCCAGCAGGAACCGAGCGGGGGGAACAGATACGCAGTATTTT. The chain has TRBV10-2 and TRBJ2-3; 9 bases map to TRBD2. Germline values: CDR1 WSHSY, CDR2 SAAADI. This CDR3 has 15 amino acids. V lost 6 bases and J lost 3; bases outside the gene matches: 7.

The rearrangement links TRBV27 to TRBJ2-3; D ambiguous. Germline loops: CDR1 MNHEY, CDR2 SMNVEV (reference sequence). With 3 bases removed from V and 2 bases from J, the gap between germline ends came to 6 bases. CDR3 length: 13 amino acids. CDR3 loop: CASSFPLTDTQYF. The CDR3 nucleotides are TGTGCCAGCAGTTTTCCTCTCACAGATACGCAGTATTTT.

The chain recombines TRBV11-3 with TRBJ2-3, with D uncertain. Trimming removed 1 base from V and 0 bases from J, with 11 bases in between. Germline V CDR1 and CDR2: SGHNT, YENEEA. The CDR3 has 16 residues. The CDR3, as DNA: TGTGCCAGCAGCTTAGGGATTGGACCTAGCACAGATACGCAGTATTTT. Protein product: CASSLGIGPSTDTQYF. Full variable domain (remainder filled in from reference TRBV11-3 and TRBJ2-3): EAGVVQSPRYKIIEKKQPVAFWCNPISGHNTLYWYLQNLGQGPELLIRYENEEAVDDSQLPKDRFSAERLKGVDSTLKIQPAELGDSAVYLCASSLGIGPSTDTQYFGPGTRLTVL.

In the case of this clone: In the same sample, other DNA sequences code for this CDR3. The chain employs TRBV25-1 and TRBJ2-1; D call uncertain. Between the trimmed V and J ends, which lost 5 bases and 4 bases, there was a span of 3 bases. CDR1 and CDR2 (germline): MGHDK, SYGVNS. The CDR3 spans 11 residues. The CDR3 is CASSSYNEQFF. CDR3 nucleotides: TGTGCCAGCAGTAGTTACAATGAGCAGTTCTTC.

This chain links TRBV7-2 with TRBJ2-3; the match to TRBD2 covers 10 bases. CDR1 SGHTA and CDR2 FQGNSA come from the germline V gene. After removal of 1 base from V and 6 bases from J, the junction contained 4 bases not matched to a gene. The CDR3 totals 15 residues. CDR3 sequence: CASSLEAGGLDTQYF. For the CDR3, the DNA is TGTGCCAGCAGCTTAGAAGCGGGGGGGCTTGATACGCAGTATTTT.

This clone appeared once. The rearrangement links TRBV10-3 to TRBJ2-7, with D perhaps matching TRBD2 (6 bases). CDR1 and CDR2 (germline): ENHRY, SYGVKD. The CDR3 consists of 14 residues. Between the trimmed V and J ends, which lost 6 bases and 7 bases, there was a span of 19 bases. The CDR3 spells CAISTTGQEGEQYF. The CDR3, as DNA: TGTGCCATCAGCACGACGGGTCAGGAGGGGGAGCAGTACTTC.

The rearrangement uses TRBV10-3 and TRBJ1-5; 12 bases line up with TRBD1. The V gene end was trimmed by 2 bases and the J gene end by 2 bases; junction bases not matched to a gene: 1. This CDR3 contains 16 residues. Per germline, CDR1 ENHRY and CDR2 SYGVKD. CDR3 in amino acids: CAISEGTGGRNQPQHF. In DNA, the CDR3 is TGTGCCATCAGTGAGGGGACAGGGGGCCGCAATCAGCCCCAGCATTTT.